Described below is a single T cell receptor (beta chain) sequence and its context. This clonotype was detected a few times. The antigen it recognizes is unknown. Base-call qualities are not available, and no considerably larger clone is one nucleotide away. CDR3 length: 19 amino acids, cysteine to phenylalanine. Left in the record is the CDR3 DNA by itself, 57 bases read in frame from the first base. After removal of 5 bases from V and 0 bases from J, the junction retains 10 bases not matched to a gene. CDR1 and CDR2 were assigned from the germline V gene (reference sequence) as MNHNY and SVGAGI. Libraries came from PCR. The instrument given in TCRdb is Illumina HiSeq 2500. TCR library preparation used molecular barcoding, with unique molecular identifiers applied to normalize quantification of the TCRbeta repertoire. TCRdb trimmed the raw reads at Q25, called clones with MiXCR and kept productive beta chains. Each entry is one CDR3 protein sequence, shown with its most common DNA and genes. Counted in this sample were around 700,000 distinct CDR3 sequences; less than 15% of them appeared once. The top ten constitute 0.79% of the sample.

Per the publication, the treatment or condition label means: allogeneic hematopoietic cell transplantation with graft depleted of TCRalphabeta T cells and CD19 B cells. TCRalphabeta/CD19-depleted allogeneic hematopoietic cell grafts were given to the transplant recipients, all of whom were children. These data are taken from a study of T-cell reconstitution after alpha-beta-depleted transplantation in children listed by TCRdb under 2016. With respect to the entire study: Using TCR repertoire profiling, the study quantitatively followed how T-cell immune reconstitution unfolded in children after TCRalphabeta/CD19-depleted allogeneic hematopoietic cell transplantation. The full study reports these points: The frequencies of hyperexpanded clones fell over the following months, and after one year, T-cell counts and TCRbeta diversity were mostly attributed to newly produced T cells. The apparently early recovery of alphabetaT-cell counts about two months after transplant reportedly depended on only several hundred rapidly expanded clones that came from non-depleted graft cells. In some patients, the high TCRbeta diversity seen at day 60 was put down to recipient T cells and intrathymic progenitors that had survived conditioning.

The clonotype comes from a girl aged 2 to 9 with congenital amegakaryocytic thrombocytopenia, due to receive a stem cell transplant. The rearranged segments are TRBV6-6 and TRBJ2-6, with 10 middle bases fitting TRBD1. Source: PBMCs, taken before TCRalphabeta/CD19-depleted stem cell transplant. The CDR3 protein: CASSHRGRDRGSGANVLTF. The nucleotide sequence is given as TGTGCCAGCAGTCACCGTGGCCGGGACAGGGGCTCTGGGGCCAACGTCCTGACTTTC.